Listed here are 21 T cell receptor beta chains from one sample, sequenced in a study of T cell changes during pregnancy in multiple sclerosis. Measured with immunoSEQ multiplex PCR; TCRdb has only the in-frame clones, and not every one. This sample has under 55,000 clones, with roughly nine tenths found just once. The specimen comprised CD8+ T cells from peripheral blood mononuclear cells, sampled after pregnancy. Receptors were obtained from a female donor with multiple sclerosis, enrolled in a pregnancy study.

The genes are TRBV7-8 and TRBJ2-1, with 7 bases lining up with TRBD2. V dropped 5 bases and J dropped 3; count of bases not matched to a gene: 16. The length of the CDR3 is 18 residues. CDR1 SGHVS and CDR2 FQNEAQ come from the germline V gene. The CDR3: CASSLLGTTIERYNEQFF. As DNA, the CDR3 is TGTGCCAGCAGCCTCCTGGGGACTACCATCGAGCGCTACAATGAGCAGTTCTTC.

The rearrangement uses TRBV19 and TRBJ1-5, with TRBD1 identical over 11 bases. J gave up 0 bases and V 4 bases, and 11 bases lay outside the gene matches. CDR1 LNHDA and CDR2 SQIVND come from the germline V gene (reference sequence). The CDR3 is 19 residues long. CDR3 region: CASSTWRTGGRFSNQPQHF. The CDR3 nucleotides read TGTGCCAGTAGTACTTGGCGGACAGGGGGCAGGTTTAGCAATCAGCCCCAGCATTTT.

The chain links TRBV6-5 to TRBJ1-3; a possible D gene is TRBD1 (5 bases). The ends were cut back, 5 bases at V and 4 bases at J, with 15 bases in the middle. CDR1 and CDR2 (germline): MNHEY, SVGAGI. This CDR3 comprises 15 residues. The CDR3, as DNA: TGTGCCAGCAGTAACCCCAGGGCGGCAGGAAACACCATATATTTT. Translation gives CASSNPRAAGNTIYF.

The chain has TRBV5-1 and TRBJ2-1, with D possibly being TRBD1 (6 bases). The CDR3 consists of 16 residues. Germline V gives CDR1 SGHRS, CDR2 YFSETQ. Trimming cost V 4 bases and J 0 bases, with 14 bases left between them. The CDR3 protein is CASSPYRDSSYNEQFF. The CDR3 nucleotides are TGCGCCAGCAGCCCTTACAGGGATAGCTCCTACAATGAGCAGTTCTTC.

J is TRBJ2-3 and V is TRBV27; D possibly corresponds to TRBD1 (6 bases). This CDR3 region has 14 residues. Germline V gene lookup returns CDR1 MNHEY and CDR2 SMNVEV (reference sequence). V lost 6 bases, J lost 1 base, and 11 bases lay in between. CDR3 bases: TGTGCCAGCAGGATAGGGGGAGGCACAGATACGCAGTATTTT. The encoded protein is CASRIGGGTDTQYF.

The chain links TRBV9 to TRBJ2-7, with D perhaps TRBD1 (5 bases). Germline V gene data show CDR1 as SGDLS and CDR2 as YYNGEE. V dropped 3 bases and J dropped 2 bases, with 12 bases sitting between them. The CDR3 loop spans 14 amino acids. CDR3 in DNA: TGTGCCAGCAGCGCCCAGGGTGAGGCCTACGAGCAGTACTTC. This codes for CASSAQGEAYEQYF.

CDR3: CASSESSGGSYNEQFF. CDR3 nucleotides: TGTGCCAGCAGTGAATCCAGCGGGGGCTCCTACAATGAGCAGTTCTTC. The rearrangement uses TRBV6-1 and TRBJ2-1, with 8 positions matching TRBD2. Germline V CDR1 and CDR2: MNHNS, SASEGT. The CDR3 consists of 16 residues. V was pared by 2 bases and J by 0 bases, with 3 bases of the junction left unmatched.

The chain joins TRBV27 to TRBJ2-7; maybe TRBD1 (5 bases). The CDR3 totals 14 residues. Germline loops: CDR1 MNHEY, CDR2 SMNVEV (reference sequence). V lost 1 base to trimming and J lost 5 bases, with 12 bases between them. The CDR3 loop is CASSLWQGKDEQYF. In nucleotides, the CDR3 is TGTGCCAGCAGTTTATGGCAGGGAAAGGACGAGCAGTACTTC.

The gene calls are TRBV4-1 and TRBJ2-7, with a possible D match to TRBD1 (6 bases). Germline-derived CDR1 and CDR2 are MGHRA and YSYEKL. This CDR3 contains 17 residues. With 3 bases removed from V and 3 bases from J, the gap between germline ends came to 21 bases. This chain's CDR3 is CASSHVLGGTLFYEQYF. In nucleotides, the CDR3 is TGCGCCAGCAGCCATGTCCTAGGGGGAACTCTTTTCTACGAGCAGTACTTC.

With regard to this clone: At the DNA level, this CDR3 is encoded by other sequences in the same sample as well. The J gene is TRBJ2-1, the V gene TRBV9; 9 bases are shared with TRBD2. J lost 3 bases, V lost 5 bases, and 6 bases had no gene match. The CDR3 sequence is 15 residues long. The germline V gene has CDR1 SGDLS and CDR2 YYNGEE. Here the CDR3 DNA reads TGTGCCAGCAGTCAAAGCGGGGGGAGCTACAATGAGCAGTTCTTC. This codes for CASSQSGGSYNEQFF.

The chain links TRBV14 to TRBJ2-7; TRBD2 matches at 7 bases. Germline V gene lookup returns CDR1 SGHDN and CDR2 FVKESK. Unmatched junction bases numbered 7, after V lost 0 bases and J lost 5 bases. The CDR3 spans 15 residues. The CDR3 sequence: CASSQDLGGLNEQYF. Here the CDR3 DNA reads TGTGCCAGCAGCCAAGATCTCGGGGGGTTAAACGAGCAGTACTTC. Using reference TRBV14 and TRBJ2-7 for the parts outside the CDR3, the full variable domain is EAGVTQFPSHSVIEKGQTVTLRCDPISGHDNLYWYRRVMGKEIKFLLHFVKESKQDESGMPNNRFLAERTGGTYSTLKVQPAELEDSGVYFCASSQDLGGLNEQYFGPGTRLTVT.

The CDR3 DNA follows: TGTGCCAGCAGTCCTGACACCTCCTACAATGAGCAGTTCTTC. The encoded protein is CASSPDTSYNEQFF. The rearrangement joins TRBV28 to TRBJ2-1; D is unresolved. Germline V gene lookup returns CDR1 MDHEN and CDR2 SYDVKM. The length of the CDR3 is 14 residues. Trimming shortened V by 5 bases and J by 0 bases, and 8 bases separated the two germline ends.

The CDR3 DNA reads as TGTGCCAGCAGGGCCGGGCAGGGGGACGCAGATACGCAGTATTTT. Translated: CASRAGQGDADTQYF. This chain links TRBV2 with TRBJ2-3; 7 nucleotides line up with TRBD1. V shed 6 bases, J shed 4 bases, and the junction held 10 bases outside the gene matches. Germline V gene sequence: CDR1 SNHLY, CDR2 FYNNEI. This CDR3 contains 15 residues.

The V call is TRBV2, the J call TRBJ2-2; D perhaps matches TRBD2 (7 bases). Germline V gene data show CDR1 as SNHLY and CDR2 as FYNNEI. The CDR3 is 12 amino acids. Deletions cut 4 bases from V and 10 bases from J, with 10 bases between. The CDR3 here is CASSGGGEELFF. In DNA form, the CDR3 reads TGTGCCAGCAGTGGAGGGGGGGAGGAGCTGTTTTTT.

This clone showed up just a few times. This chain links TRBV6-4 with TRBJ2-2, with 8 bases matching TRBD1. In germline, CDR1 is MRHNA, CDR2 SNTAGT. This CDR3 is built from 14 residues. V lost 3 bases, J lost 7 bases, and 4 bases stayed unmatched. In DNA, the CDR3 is TGTGCCAGCAGTGAAGGAGGGACAGGCGGGGAGCTGTTTTTT. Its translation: CASSEGGTGGELFF.

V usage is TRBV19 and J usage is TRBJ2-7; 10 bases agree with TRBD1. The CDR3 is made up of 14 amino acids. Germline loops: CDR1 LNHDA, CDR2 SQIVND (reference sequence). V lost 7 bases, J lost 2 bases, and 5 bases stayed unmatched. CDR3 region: CASTAGTGAYEQYF. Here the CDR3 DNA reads TGTGCCAGTACCGCCGGGACAGGGGCCTACGAGCAGTACTTC.

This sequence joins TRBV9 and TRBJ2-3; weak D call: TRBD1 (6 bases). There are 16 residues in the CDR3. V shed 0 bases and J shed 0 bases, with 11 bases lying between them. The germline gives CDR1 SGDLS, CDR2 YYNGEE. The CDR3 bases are TGTGCCAGCAGCGTAGGGGTCGGACAGAGCACAGATACGCAGTATTTT. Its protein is CASSVGVGQSTDTQYF. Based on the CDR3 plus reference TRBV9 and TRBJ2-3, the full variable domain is DSGVTQTPKHLITATGQRVTLRCSPRSGDLSVYWYQQSLDQGLQFLIQYYNGEERAKGNILERFSAQQFPDLHSELNLSSLELGDSALYFCASSVGVGQSTDTQYFGPGTRLTVL.

DNA of the CDR3: TGCGCCAGCAGCCAAGGGGGGGGCAATGAAGAGACCCAGTACTTC. This sequence encodes CASSQGGGNEETQYF. V is TRBV4-1 and J is TRBJ2-5; TRBD2 might be the D (7 bases). The CDR3 extends over 15 amino acids. V lost 1 base, J lost 3 bases, and 12 bases lay in between. From germline, CDR1 is MGHRA and CDR2 YSYEKL.

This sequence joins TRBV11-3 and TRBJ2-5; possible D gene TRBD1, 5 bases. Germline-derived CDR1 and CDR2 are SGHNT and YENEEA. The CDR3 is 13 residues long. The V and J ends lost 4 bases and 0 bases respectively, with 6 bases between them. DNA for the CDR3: TGTGCCAGCAGCTCAGGGTACCAAGAGACCCAGTACTTC. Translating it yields CASSSGYQETQYF.

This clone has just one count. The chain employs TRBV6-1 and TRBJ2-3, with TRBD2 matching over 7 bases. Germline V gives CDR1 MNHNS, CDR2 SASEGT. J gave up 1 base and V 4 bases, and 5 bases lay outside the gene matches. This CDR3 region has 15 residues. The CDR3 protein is CASSVAAGGTDTQYF. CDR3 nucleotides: TGTGCCAGCAGTGTTGCGGCGGGGGGCACAGATACGCAGTATTTT.

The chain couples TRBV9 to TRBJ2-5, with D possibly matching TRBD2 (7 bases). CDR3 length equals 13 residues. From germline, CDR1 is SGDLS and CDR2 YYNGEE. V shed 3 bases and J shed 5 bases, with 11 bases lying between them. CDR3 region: CASSAGGGETQYF. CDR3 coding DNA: TGTGCCAGCAGCGCGGGCGGGGGCGAGACCCAGTACTTC.